These 5 T cell receptor beta chains share one sample of origin, sequenced in a study of blood T cell repertoires in COVID-19. TCRdb's table, derived via immunoSEQ multiplex PCR, lists solely in-frame clones and lacks some. The sample records approximately 170,000 clones, approximately 84% being singletons. The specimen was peripheral blood. The receptors shown here come from a human donor with acute or convalescent COVID-19. The donor label of this sample is uncertain.

This chain connects TRBV5-1 to TRBJ2-2, with 8 bases fitting TRBD2. The CDR3 consists of 14 residues. Germline V gene lookup returns CDR1 SGHRS and CDR2 YFSETQ. Trimming removed 4 bases from V and 5 bases from J; junction bases left unmatched: 4. The CDR3 here is CASSRGGETGELFF. The CDR3 DNA reads as TGCGCCAGCAGCCGGGGGGGCGAAACCGGGGAGCTGTTTTTT.

V and J are TRBV5-4 and TRBJ2-5, with D possibly TRBD2 on 6 matching bases. Germline-derived CDR1 and CDR2 are SGHNT and YYREEE (reference sequence). The CDR3 consists of 14 residues. V was clipped by 0 bases and J by 2 bases, with 8 bases between them. In DNA, the CDR3 is TGTGCCAGCAGCTTGGTCGGGGGACAAGAGACCCAGTACTTC. This encodes CASSLVGGQETQYF. Full variable domain (missing parts from reference TRBV5-4 and TRBJ2-5): ETGVTQSPTHLIKTRGQQVTLRCSSQSGHNTVSWYQQALGQGPQFIFQYYREEENGRGNFPPRFSGLQFPNYSSELNVNALELDDSALYLCASSLVGGQETQYFGPGTRLLVL.

The chain employs TRBV19 and TRBJ2-7; D remains ambiguous. The CDR3 sequence is 14 residues long. The germline CDR1 and CDR2 sequences are LNHDA and SQIVND (reference sequence). V shed 4 bases and J shed 1 base, with 11 bases lying between them. The CDR3 DNA sequence: TGTGCCAGTAGTAATGGGCCCCGATCCTACGAGCAGTACTTC. Translation: CASSNGPRSYEQYF.

The chain employs TRBV7-3 and TRBJ2-3, with D possibly matching TRBD1 (6 bases). CDR3 length equals 15 residues. Germline CDR1 and CDR2: SGHTA and FQGTGA. V was cut by 1 base and J by 3 bases, with 11 bases left in between. The CDR3 nucleotides read TGTGCCAGCAGCTTAAATCCCCAGGGGACAGATACGCAGTATTTT. Translation gives CASSLNPQGTDTQYF.

This sequence joins TRBV21-1 and TRBJ1-6. TRBV21-1 is a pseudogene. The CDR3 contains 20 residues. In DNA form, the CDR3 reads TGTGCCAGCAGCTCTCCTACGATCGGGATGTGCTTGCCAGAATATTCACCCCTCCACTTT. Translating it yields CASSSPTIGMCLPEYSPLHF.